Listed here is a single TCR beta chain. Its antigen is still unknown. This sample was included in a study of shared clonotypes between healthy human individuals. Across the study: Per donor, CD8 memory used one plate, CD8 naive used two, CD4 memory used three and CD4 naive used three. Whole-study findings and limits: Sorted-subset sequencing, rarefaction showed, was incomplete despite large depth. Of the naive CD4 clonotypes, about 5.4% were shared across several donors.

As processed by the authors: ImmunoSEQ supplied junction-only sequences lacking quality scores, so filtering was different. Using immunoSEQ multiplex PCR, the repertoire was profiled, and TCRdb retains in-frame clones only, with some absent. That table furnishes V, J and clone size, whereas the DNA furnished D and trimming. The sample yields a few million clones, 85% to 95% seen once. The TCR originated in a man between 18 and 35 years old in good health. Some clones in this sample may be carry-over from other donors' samples. Sequencing was performed on naive CD4+ T cells from PBMCs. Documented subset: CD45RA+ positively selected.

The DNA for the CDR3 is TGTGCCAGCAGCCTACCAGAGAGGGATACGCAGTATTTT. It codes for CASSLPERDTQYF. The chain links TRBV7-9 to TRBJ2-3; D gene uncertain. Germline lookup yields CDR1 SEHNR and CDR2 FQNEAQ (reference sequence). Trimming removed 5 bases from V and 6 bases from J, with 12 bases in between. This CDR3 has 13 residues.